The 19 T cell receptor beta chains below come from one sample, sequenced in a study of STAT3 mutations in large granular lymphocyte leukemia. TCRdb keeps only in-frame clones here, not all; method: immunoSEQ multiplex PCR. The repertoire has about 1,500 clones, about 78% of them found once; the top ten carry roughly 40%. Findings and limits, study-wide: Every T-LGLL patient had at least one immunodominant TCRbeta clonotype.

Antigen specificity for these receptors is unknown. The sample taken for sequencing was peripheral blood mononuclear cells. The receptor set was obtained from a man aged 50-59 years with T-cell large granular lymphocyte leukemia. Some clones in this sample may be carry-over from other donors' samples.

The rearrangement uses TRBV30 and TRBJ1-6; no definite D call. The CDR3 has 14 amino acids. CDR1 is GTSNPN, CDR2 SVGIG, per germline (reference sequence). V was shortened by 1 base and J by 5 bases, with 9 bases between the two germline ends. The CDR3 protein is CAWSDGFNNSPLHF. The CDR3 bases are TGTGCCTGGAGTGATGGGTTTAATAATTCACCCCTCCACTTT.

This rearrangement joins TRBV5-5 to TRBJ1-6; 7 bases line up with TRBD1. The CDR3 is 15 residues long. The germline CDR1 and CDR2 sequences are SGHKS and YYEKEE (reference sequence). V trimming: 2 bases; J trimming: 9 bases; junction bases outside the gene matches: 8. The CDR3 sequence is CASSFTGESGSPLHF. The CDR3 DNA sequence: TGTGCCAGCAGCTTCACAGGGGAATCCGGTTCACCCCTCCACTTT.

This clone was observed a single time. The rearrangement uses TRBV6-5 and TRBJ2-7, with 16 bases that match TRBD2. The CDR3 loop spans 15 amino acids. J was trimmed by 6 bases and V by 5 bases; bases with no gene match: 4. Germline V gene sequence: CDR1 MNHEY, CDR2 SVGAGI. The CDR3 region has the DNA TGTGCCAGCAGTCTAGGGACTAGCGGGAGGGGCGAGCAGTACTTC. The encoded protein is CASSLGTSGRGEQYF.

The V call is TRBV7-2, the J call TRBJ2-1; 7 nucleotides line up with TRBD2. This CDR3 comprises 15 residues. Germline V gene data show CDR1 as SGHTA and CDR2 as FQGNSA. Trimming removed 5 bases from V and 4 bases from J; junction bases left unmatched: 8. CDR3 sequence (DNA): TGTGCCAGCAGCCCGGTCGGCGGGGGATACAATGAGCAGTTCTTC. This sequence encodes CASSPVGGGYNEQFF.

The rearrangement uses TRBV10-3 and TRBJ1-6, with 11 bases matching TRBD1. Trimming took 10 bases from V and 7 from J; bases not matched to a gene: 6. The CDR3 loop spans 14 amino acids. Germline CDR1 and CDR2: ENHRY and SYGVKD. CDR3 in amino acids: CATGQGASNSPLHF. In DNA, the CDR3 is TGTGCCACCGGACAGGGGGCCTCAAATTCACCCCTCCACTTT.

The chain has TRBV2 and TRBJ1-2; TRBD1 is a possible D gene (6 bases). The CDR3 consists of 13 residues. Per the germline V gene, CDR1 is SNHLY and CDR2 is FYNNEI. V shed 6 bases and J shed 7 bases, with 15 bases lying between them. CDR3 coding DNA: TGTGCCAGCAGCGACAGGTTAGCGGGTGGCTACACCTTC. This encodes CASSDRLAGGYTF.

The chain links TRBV30 to TRBJ2-3, with TRBD1 identical over 7 bases. The CDR3 extends over 13 amino acids. Looked up from germline, CDR1 is GTSNPN and CDR2 is SVGIG (reference sequence). V shed 7 bases and J 6 bases; nucleotides not matched to a gene: 10. The CDR3 spells CAYGQDRVDTQYF. CDR3 nucleotide sequence: TGTGCCTACGGACAGGATAGAGTTGATACGCAGTATTTT.

The rearrangement links TRBV4-3 to TRBJ2-7; a possible D gene is TRBD2 (7 bases). The germline CDR1 and CDR2 sequences are LGHNA and YSLEER. The CDR3 is made up of 15 amino acids. Trimming removed 4 bases at V and 5 bases at J, with 18 bases between. The CDR3 coding sequence is TGCGCCAGCAGCCCAGGTACAGGGAGGGCGAACGAGCAGTACTTC. Translating it yields CASSPGTGRANEQYF.

The V and J genes are TRBV27 and TRBJ2-7, with 11 positions matching TRBD1. Trimming cost V 4 bases and J 3 bases; bases outside gene matches: 5. CDR1 is MNHEY, CDR2 SMNVEV, per germline (reference sequence). The CDR3 consists of 15 residues. For the CDR3, the DNA is TGTGCCAGCAGTTCCGGGACAGGGGGTTACTACGAGCAGTACTTC. Translated, it gives CASSSGTGGYYEQYF.

The chain combines TRBV28 with TRBJ2-7; 12 bases are a match to TRBD1. The CDR3 contains 14 residues. Trimming removed 10 bases from V and 7 bases from J; junction bases left unmatched: 11. The germline gives CDR1 MDHEN, CDR2 SYDVKM. The CDR3 sequence is CATEPGQGAWEQYF. CDR3 DNA sequence: TGTGCCACAGAACCGGGACAGGGGGCGTGGGAGCAGTACTTC.

This chain joins TRBV5-1 and TRBJ2-7; a weak D match, TRBD1 (6 bases). The V end lost 4 bases, the J end lost 1 base, and 9 bases lay between the germline ends. The CDR3 has 13 amino acids. In germline, CDR1 is SGHRS, CDR2 YFSETQ. This CDR3 reads CASSIGQSYEQYF. As DNA, the CDR3 is TGCGCCAGCAGCATAGGACAGTCCTACGAGCAGTACTTC. Based on the CDR3 plus reference TRBV5-1 and TRBJ2-7, the full variable domain is KAGVTQTPRYLIKTRGQQVTLSCSPISGHRSVSWYQQTPGQGLQFLFEYFSETQRNKGNFPGRFSGRQFSNSRSEMNVSTLELGDSALYLCASSIGQSYEQYFGPGTRLTVT.

This chain joins TRBV5-4 and TRBJ2-5, with 10 bases that match TRBD2. After removal of 4 bases from V and 4 bases from J, the junction contained 10 bases not matched to a gene. The CDR3 extends over 16 amino acids. CDR1 and CDR2 (germline): SGHNT, YYREEE (reference sequence). The CDR3 bases are TGTGCCAGCAGCCAAAAAGCGGGAGGGATGGGAGAGACCCAGTACTTC. Protein product: CASSQKAGGMGETQYF.

This clone was detected only a few times. The chain employs TRBV5-5 and TRBJ1-2, with 7 bases that match TRBD1. V lost 4 bases, J lost 4 bases, and 7 bases stayed unmatched. Germline V gene lookup returns CDR1 SGHKS and CDR2 YYEKEE (reference sequence). The CDR3 runs 14 residues. The CDR3 here is CASSPDSGGYGYTF. In DNA, the CDR3 is TGTGCCAGCAGCCCGGACTCAGGGGGCTATGGCTACACCTTC.

The V call is TRBV25-1, the J call TRBJ1-5, with a weak D call TRBD1 (5 bases). The germline V gene encodes CDR1 MGHDK and CDR2 SYGVNS. With 8 bases removed from V and 4 bases from J, the gap between germline ends came to 15 bases. The CDR3 consists of 14 residues. CDR3 loop: CASSPGTVNQPQHF. The DNA for the CDR3 is TGTGCCAGCTCCCCTGGGACCGTGAATCAGCCCCAGCATTTT.

This chain links TRBV5-1 with TRBJ2-1; maybe TRBD2 (6 bases). The CDR3 is made up of 17 amino acids. From germline, CDR1 is SGHRS and CDR2 YFSETQ. Trimming pared 1 base from V and 3 bases from J, leaving 17 bases between. This CDR3 is CASSLSVGLGNYNEQFF. CDR3 nucleotides: TGCGCCAGCAGCTTGAGTGTGGGACTGGGGAACTACAATGAGCAGTTCTTC.

This clone occurred once. The chain combines TRBV7-9 with TRBJ1-1, with a tentative D call TRBD1 (6 bases). Germline CDR1 reads SEHNR; CDR2 reads FQNEAQ (reference sequence). V lost 5 bases, J lost 4 bases, and 11 bases lay in between. The CDR3 runs 13 residues. CDR3 region: CASSLTGPTEAFF. The DNA for the CDR3 is TGTGCCAGCAGCCTCACAGGGCCCACTGAAGCTTTCTTT.

The gene calls are TRBV5-1 and TRBJ1-6; perhaps TRBD1 as D (5 bases). Between the trimmed V and J ends, which lost 4 bases and 8 bases, there was a span of 10 bases. CDR3 length: 13 residues. Germline V CDR1 and CDR2: SGHRS, YFSETQ. The CDR3 here is CASSARGDSPLHF. DNA for the CDR3: TGCGCCAGCAGCGCCAGAGGGGATTCACCCCTCCACTTT.

This rearrangement joins TRBV7-9 to TRBJ2-3; maybe TRBD1 (5 bases). CDR3 size: 14 residues. V dropped 2 bases and J dropped 5 bases, with 11 bases sitting between them. Looked up from germline, CDR1 is SEHNR and CDR2 is FQNEAQ (reference sequence). CDR3 sequence: CASSLRGIIDTQYF. The CDR3 coding sequence is TGTGCCAGCAGCTTAAGGGGCATCATAGATACGCAGTATTTT.

The chain recombines TRBV5-6 with TRBJ2-3, with 11 bases matching TRBD1. After removal of 3 bases from V and 4 bases from J, the junction contained 1 base not matched to a gene. The CDR3 has 14 residues. CDR1 is SGHDT, CDR2 YYEEEE, per germline. In DNA form, the CDR3 reads TGTGCCAGCAGCTCGGGACAGGGGGCAGATACGCAGTATTTT. Its protein is CASSSGQGADTQYF.